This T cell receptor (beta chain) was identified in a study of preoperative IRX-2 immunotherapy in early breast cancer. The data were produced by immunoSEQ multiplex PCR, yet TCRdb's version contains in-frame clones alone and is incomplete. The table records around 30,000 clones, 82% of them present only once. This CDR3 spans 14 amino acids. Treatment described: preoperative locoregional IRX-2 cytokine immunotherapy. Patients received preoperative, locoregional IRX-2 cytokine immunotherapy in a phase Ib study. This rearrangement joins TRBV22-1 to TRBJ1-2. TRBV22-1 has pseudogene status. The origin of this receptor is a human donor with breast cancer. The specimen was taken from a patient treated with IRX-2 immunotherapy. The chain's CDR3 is CASSLGWGAYGYTF. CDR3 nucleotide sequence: TGTGCCAGCAGTTTAGGGTGGGGAGCGTATGGCTACACCTTC.